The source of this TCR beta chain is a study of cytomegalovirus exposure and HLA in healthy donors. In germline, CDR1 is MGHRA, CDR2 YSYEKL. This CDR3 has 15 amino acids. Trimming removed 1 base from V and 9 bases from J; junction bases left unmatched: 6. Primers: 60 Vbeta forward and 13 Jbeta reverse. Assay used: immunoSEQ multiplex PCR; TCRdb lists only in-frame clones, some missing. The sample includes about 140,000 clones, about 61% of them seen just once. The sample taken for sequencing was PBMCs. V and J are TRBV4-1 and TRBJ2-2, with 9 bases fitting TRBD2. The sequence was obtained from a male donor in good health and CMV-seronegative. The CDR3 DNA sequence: TGCGCCAGCAGCCAAGTTCCTAGCGGGGAACGGGAGCTGTTTTTT. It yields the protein CASSQVPSGERELFF.